This T cell receptor (beta chain) was obtained from a study of PD-1 blockade in classical Hodgkin lymphoma. General study findings and limits: Healthy donors reportedly exceeded newly diagnosed patients in baseline TCR diversity. For complete responders, baseline diversity was comparable to that of newly diagnosed patients. While CD8+ TCR diversity did not rise significantly by C4D1, CD4+ TCR diversity did.

Profiled with immunoSEQ multiplex PCR; TCRdb holds only in-frame clones, not every one. The table lists 25,000 to 35,000 clones, roughly 85% of them singletons, with about a fifth in the top ten. All patients experienced relapse after autologous stem cell transplantation, and brentuximab vedotin exposure was variable. The CDR3 runs to 16 residues. V was shortened by 3 bases and J by 7 bases, with 21 bases between the two germline ends. The germline V gene has CDR1 LNHDA and CDR2 SQIVND (reference sequence). This clone was seen only once. The antigen remains undetermined. The TCR comes from a human donor with classical Hodgkin lymphoma. Sequences were derived from peripheral blood mononuclear cells (PBMCs), sampled before the second cycle of nivolumab. The J gene is TRBJ2-5, the V gene TRBV19; D is unresolved. CDR3 sequence (DNA): TGTGCCAGTAGTATTATCCCCAGCGCGGCCGGTGGGACCCAGTACTTC. Its translation is CASSIIPSAAGGTQYF.